The 29 T cell receptor beta chains below were found in one sample sequenced in a study of early T cells in non-severe SARS-CoV-2 infection. MiXCR was run by TCRdb on the 5' RACE reads, yielding one entry per CDR3 protein. The sample includes fewer than 80,000 distinct CDR3 sequences, roughly 4.8% of them seen just once. The specimen was whole blood, collected at baseline. The receptor set was obtained from an adult who was a healthcare worker with PCR-confirmed SARS-CoV-2 infection or an uninfected control (not recorded which). The donor label of this sample is uncertain.

J is TRBJ1-2 and V is TRBV14, with D perhaps matching TRBD1 (5 bases). Trimming took 0 bases from V and 3 from J, leaving 14 bases between them. This CDR3 is built from 16 residues. Germline-derived CDR1 and CDR2 are SGHDN and FVKESK. The CDR3 loop is CASSQDYPGRDYGYTF. The CDR3 nucleotides are TGTGCCAGCAGCCAAGACTACCCAGGGCGCGACTATGGCTACACCTTC.

The table lists this clonotype with many counts. The rearrangement uses TRBV20-1 and TRBJ1-5; 7 bases are shared with TRBD1. CDR3 size: 16 residues. The V and J ends lost 5 bases and 0 bases, in that order; junction bases with no gene match: 10. CDR1 is DFQATT and CDR2 is SNEGSKA in the germline V gene (reference sequence). This CDR3 reads CSASFRDRYSNQPQHF. The CDR3 region has the DNA TGCAGTGCTTCATTCCGGGACAGATATAGCAATCAGCCCCAGCATTTT.

This clonotype occurred many times. V gene TRBV10-3 combines with J gene TRBJ1-1; unclear D gene. V was cut by 3 bases and J by 3 bases, with 5 bases left in between. The CDR3 totals 12 residues. Per germline, CDR1 ENHRY and CDR2 SYGVKD. The CDR3, as DNA: TGTGCCATCAGTGAAATCCACACTGAAGCTTTCTTT. Its protein is CAISEIHTEAFF.

This clonotype was detected many times. The chain couples TRBV18 to TRBJ1-5; maybe TRBD1 (5 bases). The CDR3 has 15 amino acids. The germline V gene has CDR1 KGHSH and CDR2 LQKENI. Trimming left V 1 base short and J 3 bases short, with 10 bases between. The CDR3 DNA sequence: TGTGCCAGCTCACCACGAGTCAGGGACAATCAGCCCCAGCATTTT. Translation: CASSPRVRDNQPQHF.

This clonotype was seen ten or more times. This chain joins TRBV20-1 and TRBJ1-5; the D is unclear. This CDR3 is built from 14 residues. CDR1 is DFQATT, CDR2 SNEGSKA, per germline (reference sequence). Trimming took 3 bases from V and 1 from J, leaving 10 bases between them. For the CDR3, the DNA is TGCAGTGCTAGTGCCCGGCGGAGCAATCAGCCCCAGCATTTT. It yields the protein CSASARRSNQPQHF.

The chain employs TRBV5-1 and TRBJ2-5, with D unclear. Germline V lookup: CDR1 SGHRS, CDR2 YFSETQ. The CDR3 is made up of 14 amino acids. With 3 bases removed from V and 5 bases from J, the gap between germline ends came to 14 bases. The CDR3 DNA reads as TGCGCCAGCAGCTCGTCTGGGCCACGGGAGACCCAGTACTTC. This gives the protein CASSSSGPRETQYF.

This clonotype was seen ten or more times. This sequence joins TRBV28 and TRBJ2-5, with D maybe TRBD2 (5 bases). Germline loops: CDR1 MDHEN, CDR2 SYDVKM. V lost 5 bases to trimming and J lost 4 bases, with 20 bases between them. The CDR3 sequence is 16 residues long. The CDR3 DNA is TGTGCCAGCAGTGACTACGGGCCAACTCATCGAGAGACCCAGTACTTC. The encoded protein is CASSDYGPTHRETQYF.

This clonotype was seen ten or more times. The V gene is TRBV20-1, the J gene TRBJ1-1; unclear D gene. The length of the CDR3 is 12 residues. The V gene's germline CDR1 is DFQATT and CDR2 SNEGSKA (reference sequence). The V end lost 3 bases, the J end lost 0 bases, and 5 bases lay between the germline ends. The CDR3 DNA follows: TGCAGTGCTAGTAGCATGAACACTGAAGCTTTCTTT. Translating it yields CSASSMNTEAFF.

In its sample, this clonotype was seen many times. The chain combines TRBV29-1 with TRBJ2-1, with D possibly being TRBD1 (5 bases). The V and J ends lost 6 bases and 10 bases respectively, with 16 bases between them. The CDR3 spans 12 residues. CDR1 SQVTM and CDR2 ANQGSEA come from the germline V gene. CDR3 sequence: CSVSGLGQEQFF. The CDR3, as DNA: TGCAGCGTATCGGGTCTAGGACAAGAGCAGTTCTTC.

The sample holds many counts of this clonotype. V gene TRBV27 combines with J gene TRBJ2-7, with 7 bases fitting TRBD2. The germline V gene has CDR1 MNHEY and CDR2 SMNVEV (reference sequence). Trimming cost V 3 bases and J 2 bases; bases outside gene matches: 7. The CDR3 runs 15 residues. The CDR3 reads CASSFSPGGTYEQYF. As DNA, the CDR3 is TGTGCCAGCAGTTTTTCGCCGGGGGGAACCTACGAGCAGTACTTC.

The V gene is TRBV11-2, the J gene TRBJ2-6; no clear D. The CDR3 covers 15 residues. Germline V lookup: CDR1 SGHAT, CDR2 FQNNGV. Trimming removed 6 bases from V and 0 bases from J, with 9 bases in between. The CDR3, as DNA: TGTGCCAGCAGTCGCGGCTCCTCTGGGGCCAACGTCCTGACTTTC. It codes for CASSRGSSGANVLTF.

This clonotype was found a few times. The genes are TRBV4-3 and TRBJ2-7; D remains unclear. Germline V gives CDR1 LGHNA, CDR2 YSLEER. The CDR3 is 16 amino acids. V lost 0 bases and J 1 base, leaving 13 bases between the germline ends. The CDR3 DNA reads as TGCGCCAGCAGCCAAGATGCGGACCTGGGTTCCTACGAGCAGTACTTC. Residues: CASSQDADLGSYEQYF.

This clonotype has only a few counts. V is TRBV6-5 and J is TRBJ2-3, with 12 nucleotides matching TRBD2. Germline V CDR1 and CDR2: MNHEY, SVGAGI. The CDR3 is made up of 17 amino acids. Trimming removed 0 bases from V and 2 bases from J; junction bases left unmatched: 3. The CDR3 sequence is CASSYSTSGGYTDTQYF. CDR3 in DNA: TGTGCCAGCAGTTACTCGACTAGCGGGGGATACACAGATACGCAGTATTTT.

This clonotype was picked up a small number of times. The chain carries TRBV20-1 and TRBJ2-3; tentatively, D is TRBD2 (7 bases). V was pared by 5 bases and J by 5 bases, with 17 bases between. Germline V gene sequence: CDR1 DFQATT, CDR2 SNEGSKA (reference sequence). This CDR3 comprises 14 residues. The chain's CDR3 is CSAPRGGRQDTQYF. The CDR3 region has the DNA TGCAGTGCTCCTAGGGGGGGACGGCAAGATACGCAGTATTTT.

This clonotype was picked up a small number of times. V usage is TRBV18 and J usage is TRBJ1-5; tentative D call: TRBD1 (5 bases). The CDR3 is made up of 12 amino acids. The V gene's germline CDR1 is KGHSH and CDR2 LQKENI. Trimming shortened V by 8 bases and J by 4 bases, and 9 bases separated the two germline ends. Here the CDR3 reads CASRQSNQPQHF. DNA of the CDR3: TGTGCCAGCCGACAGTCAAATCAGCCCCAGCATTTT.

This clonotype was seen at least ten times. This sequence joins TRBV6-2 or TRBV6-3 and TRBJ1-1, with D perhaps matching TRBD1 (5 bases). The CDR3 spans 14 residues. The V gene lost 2 bases and the J gene lost 1 base, with 8 bases spanning the gap. Looked up from germline, CDR1 is MNHEY and CDR2 is SVGEGT. This chain's CDR3 is CASSYTTANTEAFF. DNA for the CDR3: TGTGCCAGCAGTTACACGACAGCGAACACTGAAGCTTTCTTT.

This clonotype was found many times. This chain connects TRBV10-1 to TRBJ2-5; 8 nucleotides agree with TRBD2. The trim removed 2 bases at V and 1 base at J, leaving 0 bases unmatched. The CDR3 has 14 amino acids. Germline V lookup: CDR1 WNHNN, CDR2 SYGVQD (reference sequence). The DNA for the CDR3 is TGCGCCAGCAGTGAGAGCGGGGGCCAAGAGACCCAGTACTTC. Encoded protein: CASSESGGQETQYF.

This clonotype was recorded a few times. The DNA for the CDR3 is TGTGCCAGTAGCGGGGACTATTACACCGGGGAGCTGTTTTTT. As protein: CASSGDYYTGELFF. The chain combines TRBV19 with TRBJ2-2, with 7 bases matching TRBD2. Looked up from germline, CDR1 is LNHDA and CDR2 is SQIVND (reference sequence). The J segment lost 3 bases and the V segment lost 6 bases, leaving 4 bases of the junction unmatched. The CDR3 consists of 14 residues.

This clonotype has at least ten counts. The rearrangement links TRBV20-1 to TRBJ2-7, with 9 bases lining up with TRBD1. The germline CDR1 and CDR2 sequences are DFQATT and SNEGSKA (reference sequence). CDR3 size: 14 residues. J gave up 2 bases and V 6 bases, and 8 bases lay outside the gene matches. Here the CDR3 DNA reads TGCAGTGCCCGGAGGGGACAGGGAGCCTACGAGCAGTACTTC. Translated: CSARRGQGAYEQYF.

J is TRBJ1-6 and V is TRBV6-6; no firm D call. The germline V gene encodes CDR1 MNHNY and CDR2 SVGAGI (reference sequence). The CDR3 length is 16 residues. V lost 0 bases and J 3 bases, leaving 9 bases between the germline ends. CDR3 loop: CASSYSGQHYNSPLHF. The CDR3 nucleotides are TGTGCCAGCAGTTACTCGGGTCAACACTATAATTCACCCCTCCACTTT.

This sequence joins TRBV18 and TRBJ2-5; a weak D match, TRBD2 (6 bases). Trimming stripped 0 bases from V and 2 bases from J, with 7 bases between. The CDR3 is 14 amino acids. Germline V gives CDR1 KGHSH, CDR2 LQKENI. CDR3 loop: CASSPPAGQETQYF. The CDR3 DNA reads as TGTGCCAGCTCACCACCGGCGGGACAAGAGACCCAGTACTTC.

The rearrangement uses TRBV3-1 and TRBJ1-1, with D perhaps matching TRBD1 (5 bases). With 5 bases removed from V and 7 bases from J, the gap between germline ends came to 14 bases. Germline loops: CDR1 LGHDT, CDR2 YNNKEL (reference sequence). The CDR3 runs to 13 residues. CDR3 residues: CASSSTGTVEAFF. CDR3 nucleotides: TGTGCCAGCAGCTCGACGGGGACGGTTGAAGCTTTCTTT.

The rearrangement uses TRBV7-9 and TRBJ1-4; weak D call: TRBD1 (5 bases). V was clipped by 5 bases and J by 8 bases, with 18 bases between them. CDR3 size: 15 residues. Germline values: CDR1 SEHNR, CDR2 FQNEAQ (reference sequence). The CDR3 sequence is CASSRNLGVEEKLFF. CDR3 DNA: TGTGCCAGCAGCCGGAACCTGGGGGTGGAGGAAAAACTGTTTTTT.

This clonotype has ten or more counts. This sequence joins TRBV24-1 and TRBJ2-5, with D possibly being TRBD1 or TRBD2 (5 bases each). Germline loops: CDR1 KGHDR, CDR2 SFDVKD. Trimming removed 5 bases from V and 4 bases from J, with 16 bases in between. This CDR3 contains 15 residues. The CDR3, as DNA: TGTGCCACCAGTGTTGGGACGTCTCCCGGAGAGACCCAGTACTTC. It is translated as CATSVGTSPGETQYF.

This clonotype showed up many times. The chain joins TRBV6-5 to TRBJ1-5; possibly TRBD1 for D (5 bases). The V end was cut by 7 bases, the J end by 4 bases, with 17 bases between. Germline lookup yields CDR1 MNHEY and CDR2 SVGAGI. The CDR3 is made up of 15 amino acids. CDR3 in amino acids: CASNRRGAGNQPQHF. CDR3 DNA: TGTGCCAGCAACCGGAGAGGGGCAGGTAATCAGCCCCAGCATTTT.

The rearrangement links TRBV28 to TRBJ2-4; no reliable D call. Trimming removed 9 bases from V and 1 base from J, with 10 bases in between. Germline lookup yields CDR1 MDHEN and CDR2 SYDVKM. The CDR3 has 13 residues. The CDR3 sequence is CASGVPAKNIQYF. The CDR3 region has the DNA TGTGCCAGTGGGGTCCCGGCCAAAAACATTCAGTACTTC.

A few counts support this clonotype. The chain has TRBV10-2 and TRBJ1-1; 9 bases fit TRBD1. CDR3 size: 14 residues. The germline CDR1 and CDR2 sequences are WSHSY and SAAADI. After removal of 8 bases from V and 3 bases from J, the junction contained 7 bases not matched to a gene. The CDR3 spells CASVSGTGYTEAFF. DNA of the CDR3: TGCGCCAGCGTATCCGGGACAGGGTACACTGAAGCTTTCTTT.

The genes are TRBV7-2 and TRBJ2-3; the D gene is possibly TRBD2 (6 bases). V lost 4 bases, J lost 2 bases, and 19 bases lay in between. The CDR3 length is 17 residues. Looked up from germline, CDR1 is SGHTA and CDR2 is FQGNSA. The DNA for the CDR3 is TGTGCCAGCAGCTCTCAAACCGGGACTGTTCCCACAGATACGCAGTATTTT. It encodes CASSSQTGTVPTDTQYF.

This clonotype turned up a few times. The V and J genes are TRBV6-1 and TRBJ1-3; 7 bases are shared with TRBD1. The CDR3 totals 16 residues. Unmatched junction bases numbered 6, after V lost 3 bases and J lost 1 base. CDR1 is MNHNS, CDR2 SASEGT, per germline. The CDR3 loop is CASSDTGASSGNTIYF. The CDR3 region has the DNA TGTGCCAGCAGTGACACAGGGGCCAGTTCTGGAAACACCATATATTTT.